Here is one T cell receptor beta chain with its context. Antigen: not known. The data stem from a study of T cell repertoires in cytomegalovirus infection. Study details: Recently identified HLA-C-restricted CMV epitopes and well-studied HLA-B-restricted CMV epitopes were used by the study. Public signatures in TCR beta pointed to CMV infection and matching HLA type. General observations from the study: Individuals carrying CMV plus the relevant HLA were identified by cumulative frequency of public TCR beta families. The study found HLA-C-restricted CMV-specific TCR beta clonotypes dominating the ex vivo response.

Using its own MiXCR run on the reads, TCRdb lists one record per CDR3 protein. Altogether about 890,000 distinct CDR3 sequences are present, 31% being singletons, with the ten largest covering about 14%. V lost 8 bases to trimming and J lost 7 bases, with 17 bases between them. Germline V CDR1 and CDR2: MGHRA, YSYEKL. The CDR3 length is 14 residues. This chain uses TRBV4-1 with TRBJ2-2; maybe TRBD2 (5 bases). The sample consisted of cultured CD8+ T cells from PBMCs, taken from culture after CMV antigen stimulation. The sequence derives from a human donor in good health (CMV status not recorded). Some clones in this sample may be carry-over from other donors' samples. For the CDR3, the DNA is TGCGCCAGCCACGGCCCGGGGAATGGCGGGGAGCTGTTTTTT. Translating it yields CASHGPGNGGELFF.